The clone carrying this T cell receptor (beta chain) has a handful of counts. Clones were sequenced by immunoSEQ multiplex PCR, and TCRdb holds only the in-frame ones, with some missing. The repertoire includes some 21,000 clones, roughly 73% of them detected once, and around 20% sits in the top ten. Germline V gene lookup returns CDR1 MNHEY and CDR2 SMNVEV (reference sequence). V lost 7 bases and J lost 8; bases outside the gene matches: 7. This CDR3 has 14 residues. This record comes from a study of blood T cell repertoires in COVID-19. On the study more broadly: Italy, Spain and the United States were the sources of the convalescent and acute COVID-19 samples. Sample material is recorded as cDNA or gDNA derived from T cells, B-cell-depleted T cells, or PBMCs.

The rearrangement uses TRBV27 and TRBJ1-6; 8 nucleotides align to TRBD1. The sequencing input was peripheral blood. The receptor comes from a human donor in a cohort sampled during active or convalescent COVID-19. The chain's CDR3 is CASKGQGGDSPLHF. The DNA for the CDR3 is TGTGCCAGCAAAGGACAGGGCGGCGATTCACCCCTCCACTTT.